The 6 T cell receptor beta chains reported below all come from one sample, sequenced in a study of blood T cell repertoires in COVID-19. Sequencing was performed with immunoSEQ multiplex PCR; in TCRdb, only in-frame clones are kept and a portion is missing. Of 200,000 to 250,000 clones listed, 70% to 90% are singletons. Input material: PBMCs or T cells enriched from blood (not recorded which). All receptors derive from a man in his forties who had recovered from COVID-19.

The V call is TRBV5-1, the J call TRBJ2-6; a weak D match, TRBD1 (5 bases). CDR3 length equals 18 residues. V was shortened by 1 base and J by 2 bases, with 16 bases between the two germline ends. Germline assignment: CDR1 SGHRS and CDR2 YFSETQ. The CDR3 nucleotides read TGCGCCAGCAGCTTGCGGCTCGCAGGGAACCCTGGGGCCAACGTCCTGACTTTC. This gives the protein CASSLRLAGNPGANVLTF. Variable domain in full (rest from reference TRBV5-1 and TRBJ2-6): KAGVTQTPRYLIKTRGQQVTLSCSPISGHRSVSWYQQTPGQGLQFLFEYFSETQRNKGNFPGRFSGRQFSNSRSEMNVSTLELGDSALYLCASSLRLAGNPGANVLTFGAGSRLTVL.

The chain links TRBV5-1 to TRBJ1-3; weak D call: TRBD1 (5 bases). CDR1 and CDR2 from the germline V gene are SGHRS and YFSETQ. V lost 0 bases, J lost 0 bases, and 10 bases lay in between. The CDR3 loop spans 16 amino acids. The CDR3 reads CASSLGGLNSGNTIYF. The CDR3 DNA sequence: TGCGCCAGCAGCTTGGGGGGCCTTAACTCTGGAAACACCATATATTTT.

The V and J genes are TRBV5-1 and TRBJ1-2, with D possibly being TRBD1 (6 bases). The V end was cut by 1 base, the J end by 7 bases, with 20 bases between. Per the germline V gene, CDR1 is SGHRS and CDR2 is YFSETQ. CDR3 length equals 16 residues. This chain's CDR3 is CASSLTRGGATLGYTF. The CDR3 DNA follows: TGCGCCAGCAGCTTGACCCGAGGGGGGGCGACTCTTGGCTACACCTTC.

This sequence joins TRBV5-1 and TRBJ1-1; 7 bases agree with TRBD1. CDR3 length equals 14 residues. Germline V gene data show CDR1 as SGHRS and CDR2 as YFSETQ. Trimming at V came to 3 bases and at J to 8 bases, leaving 10 bases not matched to a gene. Here the CDR3 reads CASSSVGTDPEAFF. The CDR3 DNA is TGCGCCAGCAGCTCAGTCGGGACAGATCCGGAAGCTTTCTTT.

The rearrangement links TRBV6-1 to TRBJ1-2; 10 bases agree with TRBD1. After removal of 1 base from V and 4 bases from J, the junction contained 3 bases not matched to a gene. This CDR3 contains 15 residues. Germline-derived CDR1 and CDR2 are MNHNS and SASEGT. Here the CDR3 reads CASSEGQGATYGYTF. The CDR3, as DNA: TGTGCCAGCAGTGAAGGACAGGGGGCAACCTATGGCTACACCTTC.

In this sample, this clone turned up a few times. Other DNA sequences of this sample code for an identical CDR3. The chain recombines TRBV5-1 with TRBJ1-5; D gene ambiguous. CDR1 and CDR2 from the germline V gene are SGHRS and YFSETQ. Trimming shortened V by 0 bases and J by 1 base, and 5 bases separated the two germline ends. The CDR3 sequence is 14 residues long. The DNA of the CDR3 is TGCGCCAGCAGCTTGGGACAAAGCAATCAGCCCCAGCATTTT. It is translated as CASSLGQSNQPQHF.